The TCR beta chain described here comes from a study of blood T cells in healthy people across ages. The study's findings and limits: Leaving the PBMCs unsorted stopped any conclusive comparison of naive versus antigen-experienced cells. It was found that TCR beta diversity correlated strongly with the percentage of naive T cells. Comparison with aged donors showed that long-lived donors had more naive CD4+ cells and higher diversity.

A remark on this clonotype: Its specificity is unknown.

Through a sample-barcoded 5' primer and a J-beta primer mix, a second PCR was run for roughly 7 to 11 cycles. TCRdb reanalysed the 5' RACE reads using MiXCR and keeps one entry per CDR3 protein. The repertoire holds 890,000 or so distinct CDR3 sequences, with 55% to 65% as singletons. The CDR3 is 12 residues long. J gave up 6 bases and V 3 bases, and 2 bases lay outside the gene matches. The TCR was taken from a man aged 25 to 45 in good health. The sequenced sample was blood. The rearrangement uses TRBV12-3 or TRBV12-4 and TRBJ2-7, with 7 bases lining up with TRBD1. The CDR3 loop is CASSFYRGEQYF. The CDR3 region has the DNA TGTGCCAGCAGTTTCTACAGGGGCGAGCAGTACTTC.